This T cell receptor (beta chain) is from a study of blood T cell repertoires in COVID-19. CDR1 SGHRS and CDR2 YFSETQ come from the germline V gene. V dropped 2 bases and J dropped 4; count of bases not matched to a gene: 5. The CDR3 is 14 amino acids. TCRdb keeps only in-frame clones here, not all; method: immunoSEQ multiplex PCR. The table lists more than 80,000 clones, 80% of them singletons, with roughly 15% in the top ten. The sample holds a few counts of this clone. This receptor was taken from a human donor in a cohort sampled during active COVID-19. V is TRBV5-1 and J is TRBJ1-2; 7 nucleotides line up with TRBD1. The sample was peripheral blood. CDR3 bases: TGCGCCAGCAGCTTTACAGGGGCCGGCTATGGCTACACCTTC. It encodes CASSFTGAGYGYTF.